The text below deals with one T cell receptor beta chain. Antigen unknown. Arm-PCR of CDR3 regions with iRepertoire HTBI primers generated TCR beta libraries. TCRdb re-analysed the multiplex PCR reads in MiXCR, keeping a single row per CDR3 protein. The data show a few hundred thousand distinct CDR3 sequences, 21% seen once. The ends were cut back, 4 bases at V and 2 bases at J, with 12 bases in the middle. The CDR3 has 14 amino acids. Germline V gene lookup returns CDR1 SGHDT and CDR2 YYEEEE. Sample time point: persistent/refractory GD, antithyroid drugs over 5 years with positive TRAb. TCR sequences were obtained from RNA taken from PBMCs. This record comes from a study of regulatory T cells in long-lasting Graves disease. In the study overall: It was over 5 years of antithyroid drugs, with positive TSH receptor antibodies, that meant persistent Graves' disease.

Study-wide results and caveats: A reduction in accuracy may have resulted from the small sample size. Researchers examined only peripheral blood and not thyroid tissue.

This clonotype was sampled from a female donor with Graves disease. V is TRBV5-6 and J is TRBJ2-5; D not certain. Specimen: peripheral blood mononuclear cells (PBMCs), collected when the disease was refractory, from a patient treated with antithyroid drugs. The CDR3 loop reads CASSNSRRQETQYF. The CDR3, as DNA: TGTGCCAGCAGCAACTCTAGGAGACAAGAGACCCAGTACTTC.